The 21 T cell receptor beta chains below all came from one sample that was sequenced in a study of spatial heterogeneity in lung cancer. As to time point: sample taken at primary tumor resection. TCRdb reprocessed the 5' RACE reads via MiXCR and lists one record per CDR3 protein. This table holds 20,000 to 25,000 distinct CDR3 sequences, 4.6% found once. Sequencing was performed on PBMCs, taken at surgery. These receptors were collected from a male donor with early-stage non-small cell lung cancer.

By share of the sample, this clonotype is medium-sized (0.01 to 0.1%). V usage is TRBV24-1 and J usage is TRBJ1-5, with D hard to call. Germline loops: CDR1 KGHDR, CDR2 SFDVKD. The V end lost 3 bases, the J end lost 4 bases, and 9 bases lay between the germline ends. The CDR3 covers 14 residues. For the CDR3, the DNA is TGTGCCACCAGTGATGTGGACCGTAATCAGCCCCAGCATTTT. It specifies CATSDVDRNQPQHF.

This clonotype appeared a few times. The chain employs TRBV10-3 and TRBJ1-1; no firm D call. V was pared by 3 bases and J by 1 base, with 12 bases between. Germline V gives CDR1 ENHRY, CDR2 SYGVKD. This CDR3 is built from 15 residues. CDR3 DNA sequence: TGTGCCATCAGTGACTTGGGCCGGACGAACACTGAAGCTTTCTTT. This sequence encodes CAISDLGRTNTEAFF.

This clonotype was found many times. This rearrangement joins TRBV7-9 to TRBJ2-3; D is possibly TRBD2 (5 bases). Germline V CDR1 and CDR2: SEHNR, FQNEAQ (reference sequence). Trimming cost V 6 bases and J 8 bases, with 18 bases left between them. This CDR3 has 14 amino acids. CDR3 in DNA: TGTGCCAGCAGACTAGTAACGGCGCTTCCTACGCAGTATTTT. This gives the protein CASRLVTALPTQYF.

The rearrangement links TRBV27 to TRBJ2-2; D might be TRBD1 (5 bases). The CDR3 has 14 amino acids. Germline CDR1 and CDR2: MNHEY and SMNVEV (reference sequence). With 5 bases removed from V and 6 bases from J, the gap between germline ends came to 13 bases. The CDR3 spells CASSLRRVSGELFF. CDR3 in DNA: TGTGCCAGCAGTCTACGCAGGGTCTCCGGGGAGCTGTTTTTT.

This clonotype was seen at least ten times. V gene TRBV5-1 combines with J gene TRBJ2-7; 11 bases map to TRBD2. The CDR3 has 16 amino acids. V trimming: 0 bases; J trimming: 0 bases; junction bases outside the gene matches: 2. Germline V gene data show CDR1 as SGHRS and CDR2 as YFSETQ. This CDR3 reads CASSLGLAGSSYEQYF. CDR3 nucleotides: TGCGCCAGCAGCTTGGGACTAGCGGGGTCCTCCTACGAGCAGTACTTC.

This clonotype was detected many times. V usage is TRBV28 and J usage is TRBJ1-3; D is perhaps TRBD1 (5 bases). The V and J ends lost 3 bases and 2 bases respectively, with 5 bases between them. CDR3 length equals 13 residues. CDR1 and CDR2 from the germline V gene are MDHEN and SYDVKM. The CDR3 spells CASSLGAGNTIYF. CDR3 bases: TGTGCCAGCAGTTTGGGGGCTGGAAACACCATATATTTT.

This clonotype turned up a few times. This chain uses TRBV28 with TRBJ2-1; 11 bases match TRBD1. Looked up from germline, CDR1 is MDHEN and CDR2 is SYDVKM. The V gene end was trimmed by 6 bases and the J gene end by 8 bases; junction bases not matched to a gene: 9. CDR3 length: 15 residues. CDR3 nucleotide sequence: TGTGCCAGCAGACAATCCGGGACAGGGGGGTATGAGCAGTTCTTC. This sequence encodes CASRQSGTGGYEQFF. The variable domain in full, with the rest retrieved from reference TRBV28 and TRBJ2-1, is DVKVTQSSRYLVKRTGEKVFLECVQDMDHENMFWYRQDPGLGLRLIYFSYDVKMKEKGDIPEGYSVSREKKERFSLILESASTNQTSMYLCASRQSGTGGYEQFFGPGTRLTVL.

CDR3 in amino acids: CASSRVSIRSGANVLTF. Here the CDR3 DNA reads TGTGCCAGCAGCCGGGTGTCGATCCGCTCTGGGGCCAACGTCCTGACTTTC. The rearrangement links TRBV21-1 to TRBJ2-6. TRBV21-1 is marked as a pseudogene. This CDR3 spans 17 amino acids.

Many counts were recorded for this clonotype. This chain joins TRBV24-1 and TRBJ1-4; TRBD1 aligns across 7 bases. CDR1 KGHDR and CDR2 SFDVKD come from the germline V gene. This CDR3 has 14 residues. The CDR3 is CAPDRTIRDEKLFF. CDR3 DNA: TGTGCACCGGACAGGACTATTAGGGATGAAAAACTGTTTTTT.

This clonotype was counted at least ten times. The chain is built from TRBV7-6 and TRBJ2-7; 13 bases are shared with TRBD2. J lost 4 bases, V lost 4 bases, and 4 bases had no gene match. The germline CDR1 and CDR2 sequences are SGHVS and FNYEAQ. This CDR3 comprises 15 residues. This CDR3 reads CASSSGLAGTYEQYF. The CDR3 DNA reads as TGTGCCAGCAGCTCGGGACTAGCGGGGACGTACGAGCAGTACTTC.

This clonotype came up many times. The rearrangement joins TRBV20-1 to TRBJ1-2; D gene ambiguous. Trimming took 0 bases from V and 0 from J, leaving 5 bases between them. This CDR3 contains 13 residues. Germline V gene lookup returns CDR1 DFQATT and CDR2 SNEGSKA (reference sequence). The DNA of the CDR3 is TGCAGTGCTAGAGATTCGGCTAACTATGGCTACACCTTC. Translation: CSARDSANYGYTF.

This clonotype was observed at least ten times. CDR3 nucleotides: TGTGCCAGTAGTATCTCCACTTACAATGAGCAGTTCTTC. Protein sequence: CASSISTYNEQFF. The chain couples TRBV19 to TRBJ2-1; D remains ambiguous. The germline gives CDR1 LNHDA, CDR2 SQIVND (reference sequence). The CDR3 loop spans 13 amino acids. V was shortened by 3 bases and J by 4 bases, with 7 bases between the two germline ends.

This clonotype was counted ten times or more. This chain uses TRBV29-1 with TRBJ1-5; tentative D call: TRBD1 (5 bases). The V and J ends lost 2 bases and 0 bases respectively, with 11 bases between them. The germline CDR1 and CDR2 sequences are SQVTM and ANQGSEA. This CDR3 has 15 residues. The CDR3 nucleotides are TGCAGCGTTGAAACTACAGGAAATAGCAATCAGCCCCAGCATTTT. Its translation: CSVETTGNSNQPQHF.

This clonotype has only a few counts. The chain couples TRBV11-2 to TRBJ2-7; possible D gene TRBD2, 8 bases. The CDR3 sequence is 15 residues long. Germline V gene sequence: CDR1 SGHAT, CDR2 FQNNGV. V lost 5 bases, J lost 6 bases, and 20 bases lay in between. CDR3 residues: CASSQYDRAGGEQYF. The DNA of the CDR3 is TGTGCCAGCAGCCAATACGACAGGGCGGGGGGCGAGCAGTACTTC. Based on the CDR3 plus reference TRBV11-2 and TRBJ2-7, the full variable domain is EAGVAQSPRYKIIEKRQSVAFWCNPISGHATLYWYQQILGQGPKLLIQFQNNGVVDDSQLPKDRFSAERLKGVDSTLKIQPAKLEDSAVYLCASSQYDRAGGEQYFGPGTRLTVT.

This clonotype qualifies as medium-sized. The chain is built from TRBV12-3 or TRBV12-4 and TRBJ1-6, with D unresolved. The CDR3 runs 16 residues. Trimming removed 3 bases at V and 8 bases at J, with 17 bases between. CDR3 loop: CASSFSVTIGDSPLHF. DNA for the CDR3: TGTGCCAGCAGTTTCTCCGTGACTATCGGCGATTCACCCCTCCACTTT.

This clonotype showed up just a few times. The chain combines TRBV7-9 with TRBJ1-1; D call uncertain. CDR1 and CDR2 (germline): SEHNR, FQNEAQ (reference sequence). This CDR3 spans 12 amino acids. V lost 11 bases, J lost 3 bases, and 13 bases lay in between. CDR3 residues: CAQEGLDTEAFF. The CDR3 DNA follows: TGTGCCCAAGAGGGTCTGGACACTGAAGCTTTCTTT.

This clonotype was counted at least ten times. V gene TRBV7-2 combines with J gene TRBJ1-5; TRBD1 aligns across 8 bases. CDR3 length: 15 residues. The V gene end was trimmed by 3 bases and the J gene end by 4 bases; junction bases not matched to a gene: 5. Germline V gene data show CDR1 as SGHTA and CDR2 as FQGNSA. The CDR3 DNA is TGTGCCAGCAGCTTTGGACAGGGCGTGAATCAGCCCCAGCATTTT. Translated, it gives CASSFGQGVNQPQHF.

This clonotype was detected a few times. The chain uses TRBV12-3 or TRBV12-4 and TRBJ2-7, with 9 bases identical to TRBD1. The CDR3 covers 15 residues. After removal of 4 bases from V and 0 bases from J, the junction contained 4 bases not matched to a gene. CDR3 amino acids: CASSYYRGPSYEQYF. CDR3 nucleotides: TGTGCCAGCAGTTATTACAGGGGGCCCTCCTACGAGCAGTACTTC.

This clonotype was recorded many times. The J gene is TRBJ2-2, the V gene TRBV9, with 9 nucleotides matching TRBD1. After removal of 0 bases from V and 3 bases from J, the junction contained 6 bases not matched to a gene. Germline lookup yields CDR1 SGDLS and CDR2 YYNGEE. This CDR3 region has 17 residues. The CDR3: CASSVVGTGTDTGELFF. CDR3 nucleotides: TGTGCCAGCAGCGTAGTAGGGACAGGGACGGACACCGGGGAGCTGTTTTTT.

This clonotype was seen ten or more times. At one end the junction does not follow the germline gene, possibly because of a read error. The rearrangement links TRBV5-4 to TRBJ2-7; D may be TRBD2 (6 bases). The CDR3 covers 13 residues. CDR1 and CDR2 (germline): SGHNT, YYREEE (reference sequence). The CDR3 here is CASRLASDYEQYF. CDR3 DNA sequence: TGTGCCAGCAGGTTGGCTAGCGACTACGAGCAGTACTTC.

This clonotype is medium-sized in the sample. The chain employs TRBV28 and TRBJ1-5, with D possibly being TRBD1 (6 bases). Germline loops: CDR1 MDHEN, CDR2 SYDVKM. CDR3 length equals 16 residues. Trimming removed 6 bases at V and 2 bases at J, with 17 bases between. The CDR3 sequence: CASSLLQGFGNQPQHF. In DNA, the CDR3 is TGTGCCAGCAGCCTGCTACAGGGTTTCGGCAATCAGCCCCAGCATTTT.